This TCR beta chain was found in a study of T-cell reconstitution after alpha-beta-depleted transplantation in children (dated by TCRdb to 2016 to 2018). Concerning the study at large: T-cell immune reconstitution after TCRalphabeta/CD19-depleted allogeneic hematopoietic cell transplantation in children was quantitatively tracked in the study by means of TCR repertoire profiling. Results and caveats for the whole study, not just this receptor: The high TCRbeta diversity at day 60 in some patients was ascribed to recipient T cells and intrathymic progenitors that had survived conditioning. Apparently early alphabetaT-cell count recovery about two months after transplant reportedly relied on only several hundred rapidly expanded clones derived from non-depleted graft cells. Over the following months the frequencies of hyperexpanded clones went down, and after one year T-cell counts and TCRbeta diversity were mostly credited to newly produced T cells.

The library was built by means of PCR. The sequencer listed for this sample is Illumina HiSeq 2500. Molecular barcoding was employed in the preparation of TCR libraries, with unique molecular identifiers being used to normalize TCRbeta repertoire quantification. TCRdb ran its own pipeline on the public reads, namely fastp trimming at Q25 and MiXCR clone calling, and kept in-frame beta chains. Entries that share a CDR3 protein sequence are merged under the most common genes and DNA. Across this sample there are around 490,000 distinct CDR3 sequences, with 11% seen only once. Approximately 15% of the sample comes from the top ten. The germline V end is reduced by 5 bases and the J end by 0 bases; junction bases left unmatched: 4. CDR1 and CDR2, looked up from the germline V gene, are MDHEN and SYDVKM. The CDR3 covers 15 residues, taking in both the cysteine and the phenylalanine. Only the CDR3 DNA is retained, 45 bases long and in frame from the first base.

The treatment or condition label, read with the paper, signifies: allogeneic hematopoietic cell transplantation with graft depleted of TCRalphabeta T cells and CD19 B cells. Transplant recipients were children who received TCRalphabeta/CD19-depleted allogeneic hematopoietic cell grafts. This clonotype was counted between two and nine times. The antigen it recognizes is unknown. It has no much larger one-base neighbor in the sample; base qualities were not kept. The rearrangement joined TRBV28 to TRBJ1-5; 7 bases in between match TRBD1. The origin of this receptor is a female patient under 10 years old who had a stem cell transplant for aplastic anemia, so the T cells may come from the graft donor. Sequences were derived from PBMCs, mostly from graft donor cells, sampled 180 days after TCRalphabeta/CD19-depleted stem cell transplant. The CDR3 loop reads CASSTGTDSNQPQHF. The nucleotide sequence is given as TGTGCCAGCAGTACCGGGACAGATAGCAATCAGCCCCAGCATTTT. With the rest looked up from the reference TRBV28 and TRBJ1-5 genes rather than sequenced, the full variable domain is DVKVTQSSRYLVKRTGEKVFLECVQDMDHENMFWYRQDPGLGLRLIYFSYDVKMKEKGDIPEGYSVSREKKERFSLILESASTNQTSMYLCASSTGTDSNQPQHFGDGTRLSIL.